The entry below describes one TCR beta chain. Its antigen is not identified. CDR3 size: 16 residues. Trimming at V came to 5 bases and at J to 4 bases, leaving 13 bases not matched to a gene. The germline gives CDR1 SGHAT, CDR2 FQNNGV. The sample is drawn from a study of cytomegalovirus exposure and HLA in healthy donors. Nominally healthy donors were sampled, though unrecorded immune exposures were likely. PCR employed 60 Vbeta and 13 Jbeta primers. Profiling relied on immunoSEQ multiplex PCR, and the TCRdb table lists in-frame clones only, not all of them. The sample includes about 200,000 clones, 86% of them seen just once. Findings and limits, study-wide: A later analysis showed HLA-associated TCR beta chains outstripping equally common others in clonal expansion.

The J gene is TRBJ2-7, the V gene TRBV11-2, with 8 bases that match TRBD1. The specimen was PBMCs. The source of this sequence is a woman in her 30s in good health and CMV-seronegative. CDR3 region: CASSPLPDRGLYEQYF. CDR3 nucleotides: TGTGCCAGCAGCCCCCTCCCCGACAGGGGATTATACGAGCAGTACTTC.